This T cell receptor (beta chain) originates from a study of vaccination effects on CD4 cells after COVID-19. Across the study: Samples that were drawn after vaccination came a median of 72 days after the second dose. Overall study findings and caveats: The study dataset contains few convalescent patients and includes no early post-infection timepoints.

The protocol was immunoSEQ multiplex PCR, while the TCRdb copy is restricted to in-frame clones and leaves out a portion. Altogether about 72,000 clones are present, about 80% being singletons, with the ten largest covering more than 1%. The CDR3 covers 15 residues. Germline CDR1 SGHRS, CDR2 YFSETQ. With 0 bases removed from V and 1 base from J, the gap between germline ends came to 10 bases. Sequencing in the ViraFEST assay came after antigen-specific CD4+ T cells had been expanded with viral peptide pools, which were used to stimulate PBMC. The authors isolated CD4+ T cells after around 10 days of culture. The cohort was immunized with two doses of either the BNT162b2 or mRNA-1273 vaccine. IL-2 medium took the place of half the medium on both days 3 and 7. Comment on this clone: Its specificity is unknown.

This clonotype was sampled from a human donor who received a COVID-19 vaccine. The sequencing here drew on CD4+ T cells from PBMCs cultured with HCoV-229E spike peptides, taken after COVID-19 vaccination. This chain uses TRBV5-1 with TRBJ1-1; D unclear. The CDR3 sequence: CASSLGAGSNTEAFF. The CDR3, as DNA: TGCGCCAGCAGCTTGGGGGCAGGATCGAACACTGAAGCTTTCTTT.